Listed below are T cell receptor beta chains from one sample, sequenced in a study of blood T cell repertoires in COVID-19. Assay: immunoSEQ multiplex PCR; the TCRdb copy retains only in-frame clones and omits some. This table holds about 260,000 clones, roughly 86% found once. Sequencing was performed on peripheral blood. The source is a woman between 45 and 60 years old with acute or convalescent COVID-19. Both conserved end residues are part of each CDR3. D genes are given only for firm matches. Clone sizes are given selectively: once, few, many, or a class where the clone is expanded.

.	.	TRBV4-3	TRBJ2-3	CASSQSSTDTQYF	TGCGCCAGCAGCCAAAGCTCCACAGATACGCAGTATTTT
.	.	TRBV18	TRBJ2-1	CASSLVTDYNEQFF	TGTGCCAGCTCACTCGTTACAGATTACAATGAGCAGTTCTTC
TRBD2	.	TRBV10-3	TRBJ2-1	CAIMGLAGGPLGNEQFF	TGTGCCATCATGGGTCTAGCGGGAGGGCCGTTAGGCAATGAGCAGTTCTTC
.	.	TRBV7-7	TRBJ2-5	CASSSLLAGETQYF	TGTGCTAGCAGCTCCCTGCTAGCTGGTGAGACCCAGTACTTC
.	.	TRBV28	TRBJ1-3	CASLSGGLAGNTIYF	TGTGCCAGCCTTTCGGGAGGACTTGCTGGAAACACCATATATTTT
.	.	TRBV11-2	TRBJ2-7	CASSSPRTGVSYEQYF	TGTGCCAGCAGCTCCCCACGCACGGGAGTCTCCTACGAGCAGTACTTC
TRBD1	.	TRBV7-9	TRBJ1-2	CASSSITGGIDF	TGTGCCAGCAGCTCAATCACAGGGGGCATCGACTTC
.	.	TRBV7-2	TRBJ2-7	CASSLSVSSYEQYF	TGTGCCAGCAGCTTAAGCGTGAGCTCCTACGAGCAGTACTTC
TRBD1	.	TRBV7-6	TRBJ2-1	CASSLLQGSSYNEQFF	TGTGCCAGCAGCTTATTACAGGGGAGCTCCTACAATGAGCAGTTCTTC
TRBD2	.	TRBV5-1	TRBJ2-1	CASSGSGTSYNEQFF	TGCGCCAGCAGCGGTAGCGGGACCTCCTACAATGAGCAGTTCTTC
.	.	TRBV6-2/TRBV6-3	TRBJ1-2	CASSYQQAFYGYTF	TGTGCCAGCAGTTACCAACAGGCCTTCTATGGCTACACCTTC
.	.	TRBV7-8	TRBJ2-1	CASSLEIIEQFF	TGTGCCAGCAGCTTAGAAATCATTGAGCAGTTCTTC
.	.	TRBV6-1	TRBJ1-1	CASSEAAEAFF	TGTGCCAGCAGTGAGGCGGCTGAAGCTTTCTTT
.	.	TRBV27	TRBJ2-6	CASSAMGGTGANVLTF	TGTGCCAGCAGCGCCATGGGGGGTACTGGGGCCAACGTCCTGACTTTC
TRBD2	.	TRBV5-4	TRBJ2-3	CASSLTSGSGGDTQYF	TGTGCCAGCAGCCTAACTAGCGGGAGCGGGGGAGATACGCAGTATTTT
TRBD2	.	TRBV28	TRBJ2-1	CASSTSSGRAVDEQFF	TGTGCCAGCAGTACCTCTAGCGGGAGGGCCGTGGATGAGCAGTTCTTC
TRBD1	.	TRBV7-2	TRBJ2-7	CASSSRDRDTYEQYF	TGTGCCAGCAGCTCCCGGGACAGGGACACCTACGAGCAGTACTTC
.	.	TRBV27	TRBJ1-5	CASSRQVGGSNQPQHF	TGTGCCAGCAGTCGTCAGGTTGGGGGGAGCAATCAGCCCCAGCATTTT
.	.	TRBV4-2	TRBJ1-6	CASSQDEVSPFSSPLHF	TGTGCCAGCAGCCAAGATGAGGTTTCACCATTCTCTTCACCCCTCCACTTT
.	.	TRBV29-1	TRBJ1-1	CSVERGAKTEAFF	TGCAGCGTTGAGCGGGGGGCGAAAACTGAAGCTTTCTTT
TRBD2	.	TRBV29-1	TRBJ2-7	CSVRGRVRHEQYF	TGCAGCGTTAGAGGGAGGGTAAGACACGAGCAGTACTTC
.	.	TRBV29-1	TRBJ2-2	CSVEQQPTGELFF	TGCAGCGTTGAGCAACAGCCAACCGGGGAGCTGTTTTTT
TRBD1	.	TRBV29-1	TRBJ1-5	CSAGQGWQPQHF	TGCAGCGCTGGACAGGGTTGGCAGCCCCAGCATTTT
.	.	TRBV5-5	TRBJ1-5	CASSFHSYSNQPQHF	TGTGCCAGCAGCTTTCACAGTTATAGCAATCAGCCCCAGCATTTT
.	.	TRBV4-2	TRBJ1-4	CASSPETATNEKLFF	TGTGCCAGCAGCCCAGAGACAGCAACTAATGAAAAACTGTTTTTT
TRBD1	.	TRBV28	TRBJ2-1	CASSTLTGGAYNEQFF	TGTGCCAGCAGCACCCTGACAGGGGGCGCGTACAATGAGCAGTTCTTC
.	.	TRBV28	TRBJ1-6	CASSLGGNSPLHF	TGTGCCAGCAGTTTAGGCGGAAATTCACCCCTCCACTTT
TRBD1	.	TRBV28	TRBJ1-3	CASSFDRVSGNTIYF	TGTGCCAGCAGTTTCGACAGGGTCTCTGGAAACACCATATATTTT
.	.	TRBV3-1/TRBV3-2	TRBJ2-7	CASSQSGYEQYF	TGTGCCAGCAGCCAGAGCGGTTACGAGCAGTACTTC
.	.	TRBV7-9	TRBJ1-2	CASRLTGPSYGYTF	TGTGCCAGCAGACTTACAGGGCCGAGCTATGGCTACACCTTC
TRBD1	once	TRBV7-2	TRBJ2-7	CASSYDRAGYEQYF	TGTGCCAGCAGCTACGACAGGGCAGGATACGAGCAGTACTTC
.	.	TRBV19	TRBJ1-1	CASSKTGMNTEAFF	TGTGCCAGTAGTAAGACAGGAATGAACACTGAAGCTTTCTTT
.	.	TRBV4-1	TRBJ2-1	CASSQVSGITTRDEQFF	TGCGCCAGCAGCCAGGTTAGTGGCATCACCACGAGGGATGAGCAGTTCTTC
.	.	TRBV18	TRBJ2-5	CASSPLDSEETQYF	TGTGCCAGCTCACCTTTGGACAGCGAAGAGACCCAGTACTTC
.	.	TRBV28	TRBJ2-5	CASSSLTGRVSETQYF	TGTGCCAGCAGTTCACTTACAGGGAGGGTCTCAGAGACCCAGTACTTC
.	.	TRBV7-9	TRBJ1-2	CASSLPGATDYGYTF	TGTGCCAGCAGCTTACCAGGGGCAACTGACTATGGCTACACCTTC
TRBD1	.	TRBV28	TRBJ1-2	CASSFSTGGNYGYTF	TGTGCCAGCAGTTTCTCCACAGGGGGCAACTATGGCTACACCTTC
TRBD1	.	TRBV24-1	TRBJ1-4	CATSDLPQGSGEKLFF	TGTGCCACCAGTGATTTGCCACAGGGGTCAGGAGAAAAACTGTTTTTT
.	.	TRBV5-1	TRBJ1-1	CASSSQGMNTEAFF	TGCGCCAGCAGCTCACAGGGCATGAACACTGAAGCTTTCTTT
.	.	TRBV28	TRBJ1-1	CASSLRAIADTEAFF	TGTGCCAGCAGTTTACGGGCCATAGCGGACACTGAAGCTTTCTTT
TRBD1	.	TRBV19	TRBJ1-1	CASSILSTGDWTEAFF	TGTGCCAGTAGTATACTATCGACAGGGGACTGGACTGAAGCTTTCTTT
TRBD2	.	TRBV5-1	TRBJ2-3	CASSPLQRGAVDTQYF	TGCGCCAGCAGCCCCCTGCAGCGGGGGGCGGTAGATACGCAGTATTTT
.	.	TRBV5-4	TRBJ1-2	CASSYGQNYGYTF	TGTGCCAGCAGCTACGGACAGAACTATGGCTACACCTTC
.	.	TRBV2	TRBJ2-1	CASSEGPGLFNEQFF	TGTGCCAGCAGTGAAGGGCCGGGACTGTTCAATGAGCAGTTCTTC
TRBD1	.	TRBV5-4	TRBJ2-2	CASSVDRGGTGELFF	TGTGCCAGCAGCGTTGACAGGGGTGGAACCGGGGAGCTGTTTTTT
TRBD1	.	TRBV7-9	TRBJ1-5	CASSFGTAGQPQHF	TGTGCCAGCAGCTTTGGGACAGCCGGCCAGCCCCAGCATTTT
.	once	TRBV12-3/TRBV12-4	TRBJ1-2	CASSRSYGYTF	TGTGCCAGCAGCCGCAGCTATGGCTACACCTTC
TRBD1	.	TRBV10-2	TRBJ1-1	CASILQGSTEAFF	TGCGCCAGCATTCTACAGGGGAGCACTGAAGCTTTCTTT
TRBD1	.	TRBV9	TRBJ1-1	CASSFLVVLTGDAFF	TGTGCCAGCAGCTTCCTGGTGGTCCTTACAGGGGACGCTTTCTTT